Described below is a single T cell receptor beta chain sequence and its context. This sequence may be a read error, since a much larger clone differs from it by one base. None of the included patients had other autoimmune diseases, uncontrolled infections, pregnancy or lactation, as these led to exclusion. In germline, CDR1 is SGHAT, CDR2 FQNNGV. V was clipped by 2 bases and J by 3 bases, with 16 bases between them. The CDR3 runs 16 residues. Beta-chain TCR CDR3 regions were amplified from RNA transcripts. HTBI-primed first-round RT-PCR preceded second-round multiplex PCR. One entry per CDR3 protein, called by TCRdb with MiXCR from the multiplex PCR reads. Of about 600,000 distinct CDR3 sequences in the sample, about two fifths were seen once. The data are from a study of Graves' ophthalmopathy and Graves' hyperthyroidism.

This rearrangement joins TRBV11-2 to TRBJ1-2, with D perhaps TRBD1 (6 bases). This TCR was recovered from an adult man with Graves' hyperthyroidism. The sample taken for sequencing was peripheral blood or thyroid tissue (not recorded which). CDR3 protein: CASSLLRTVGDYGYTF. As DNA, the CDR3 is TGTGCCAGCAGCTTATTGCGGACAGTGGGGGACTATGGCTACACCTTC.